The present TCR beta chain was sequenced within a study of CD8+CD57+ T cells in acquired aplastic anemia. Template material for TCR beta VDJ and CDR3 profiling consisted of genomic DNA. TCRdb ran MiXCR on the reads and lists one entry per CDR3 protein. The data hold about 40,000 distinct CDR3 sequences, with approximately 63% observed a single time. Flow cytometry had shown expanded CD8+CD57+ cells in the patients chosen for sequencing. Of note for this clonotype: One end of the junction is discordant with germline, which a read error may explain.

The length of the CDR3 is 13 residues. The V gene's germline CDR1 is SEHNR and CDR2 FQNEAQ (reference sequence). V is TRBV7-9 and J is TRBJ2-7; D is perhaps TRBD1 (6 bases). The sample consisted of sorted CD4+, CD8+, or CD8+CD57+ T cells (not recorded which) from PBMCs. This TCR was sampled from a human donor with aplastic anemia. For the CDR3, the DNA is TGTGCCAGCAGCTTAGGGCCTCCCAGGGGATGTGACTTC. Translated: CASSLGPPRGCDF.